This T cell receptor (beta chain) was documented in a study of stem cell transplantation in POMP-related autoinflammatory disease. Overall study context: Before transplant, CD4+ T cells skewed naive and CD8+ proportions were low. Neutrophil and platelet engraftment from the graft donor was 100% through one year after transplant.

The protocol was immunoSEQ multiplex PCR, while the TCRdb copy is restricted to in-frame clones and leaves out a portion. The table shows roughly 68,000 clones, with roughly 93% occurring only once. Germline assignment: CDR1 SGHNT and CDR2 YENEEA. V was cut by 0 bases and J by 3 bases, with 8 bases left in between. This CDR3 region has 14 residues. Study observations and caveats: In patients with PRAID, every analyzed T-cell subset tended to show lower diversity and higher clonality.

Comments on this clone: As yet, its antigen is unknown.

Source: CD4+ T cells from PBMCs, taken after stem cell transplantation. This receptor was taken from a human patient with POMP-related autoinflammation and immune dysregulation (PRAID). Some T cells may originate from the graft donor. The chain combines TRBV11-3 with TRBJ1-1; D is uncertain. The CDR3 nucleotides read TGTGCCAGCAGCTTAGACACCTCAGACACTGAAGCTTTCTTT. Protein product: CASSLDTSDTEAFF.